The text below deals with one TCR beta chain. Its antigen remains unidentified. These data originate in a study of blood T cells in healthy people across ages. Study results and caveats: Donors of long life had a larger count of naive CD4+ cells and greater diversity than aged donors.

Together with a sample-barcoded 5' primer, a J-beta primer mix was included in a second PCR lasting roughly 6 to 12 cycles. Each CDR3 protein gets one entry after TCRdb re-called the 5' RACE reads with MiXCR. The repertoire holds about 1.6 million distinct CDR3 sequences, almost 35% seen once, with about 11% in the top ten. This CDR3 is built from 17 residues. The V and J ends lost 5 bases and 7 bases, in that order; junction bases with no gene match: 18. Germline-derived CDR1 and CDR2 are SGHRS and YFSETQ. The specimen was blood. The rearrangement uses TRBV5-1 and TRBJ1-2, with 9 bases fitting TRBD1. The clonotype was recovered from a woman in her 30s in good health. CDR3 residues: CASSASLGTGGTGGYTF. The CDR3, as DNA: TGCGCCAGCAGTGCTTCATTGGGAACAGGGGGCACTGGTGGCTACACCTTC.